Presented here are 14 T cell receptor beta chains from one specimen sequenced in a study of blood T cell repertoires in COVID-19. Method: immunoSEQ multiplex PCR; TCRdb's copy keeps in-frame clones and lacks some. The table includes around 300,000 clones, roughly 89% detected once. Sequenced input: peripheral blood. The receptors shown here come from a man in his forties or fifties with acute or convalescent COVID-19.

The chain's CDR3 is CASSFLLGDYNEQFF. CDR3 nucleotide sequence: TGTGCCAGCAGCTTTTTGCTGGGCGACTACAATGAGCAGTTCTTC. This chain uses TRBV7-3 with TRBJ2-1; D is unclear. This CDR3 has 15 amino acids. The V gene lost 3 bases and the J gene lost 3 bases, with 12 bases spanning the gap. Germline V CDR1 and CDR2: SGHTA, FQGTGA.

The chain uses TRBV9 and TRBJ2-5; 12 nucleotides agree with TRBD1. Looked up from germline, CDR1 is SGDLS and CDR2 is YYNGEE. V was pared by 4 bases and J by 5 bases, with 6 bases of the junction left unmatched. The CDR3 is 15 amino acids. DNA of the CDR3: TGTGCCAGCAGCTGGGGACAGGGGGCGGGGGAGACCCAGTACTTC. Amino acid sequence: CASSWGQGAGETQYF.

V is TRBV10-1 and J is TRBJ1-1; 9 bases line up with TRBD1. J was trimmed by 4 bases and V by 6 bases; bases with no gene match: 3. From germline, CDR1 is WNHNN and CDR2 SYGVQD (reference sequence). This CDR3 is built from 13 residues. CDR3 nucleotide sequence: TGCGCCAGCAGGGAGACAGGGGGCACTGAAGCTTTCTTT. Its translation is CASRETGGTEAFF.

V is TRBV7-9 and J is TRBJ1-4, with 7 bases aligning to TRBD1. The V gene's germline CDR1 is SEHNR and CDR2 FQNEAQ (reference sequence). CDR3 length: 15 amino acids. J gave up 4 bases and V 4 bases, and 6 bases lay outside the gene matches. CDR3 amino acids: CASSSGDRDNEKLFF. The CDR3 DNA is TGTGCCAGCAGCTCGGGGGACAGAGATAATGAAAAACTGTTTTTT.

This rearrangement joins TRBV3-1 (or the pseudogene TRBV3-2) to TRBJ1-5; the D gene is possibly TRBD1 (5 bases). V lost 0 bases and J 7 bases, leaving 13 bases between the germline ends. This CDR3 spans 15 amino acids. Germline loops: CDR1 LGHDT, CDR2 YNNKEL (reference sequence). Here the CDR3 reads CASSQDLRVGQPQHF. CDR3 coding DNA: TGTGCCAGCAGCCAAGATCTCAGGGTCGGCCAGCCCCAGCATTTT.

This sequence joins TRBV2 and TRBJ2-5, with 8 bases aligning to TRBD2. The CDR3 is 11 amino acids. J gave up 12 bases and V 7 bases, and 7 bases lay outside the gene matches. Looked up from germline, CDR1 is SNHLY and CDR2 is FYNNEI. CDR3 in DNA: TGTGCCAGCAACCTAGCGGGCCTGAAGTACTTC. Protein: CASNLAGLKYF. The complete variable domain, with remaining parts taken from reference TRBV2 and TRBJ2-5, reads EPEVTQTPSHQVTQMGQEVILRCVPISNHLYFYWYRQILGQKVEFLVSFYNNEISEKSEIFDDQFSVERPDGSNFTLKIRSTKLEDSAMYFCASNLAGLKYFGPGTRLLVL.

This chain connects TRBV6-5 to TRBJ2-7; 8 nucleotides line up with TRBD1. Germline-derived CDR1 and CDR2 are MNHEY and SVGAGI. The V segment lost 6 bases and the J segment 4 bases; nucleotides outside the gene matches: 11. This CDR3 has 15 amino acids. The CDR3 region has the DNA TGTGCCAGCAGCTCAACCGGGACAGGAGTTTACGAGCAGTACTTC. Its translation is CASSSTGTGVYEQYF.

This rearrangement joins TRBV19 to TRBJ1-1; TRBD1 matches 8 bases. Looked up from germline, CDR1 is LNHDA and CDR2 is SQIVND (reference sequence). After removal of 5 bases from V and 1 base from J, the junction contained 12 bases not matched to a gene. There are 17 residues in the CDR3. Here the CDR3 DNA reads TGTGCCAGTAGTCCCACCATTTGGACAGGGAGGAACACTGAAGCTTTCTTT. Translated: CASSPTIWTGRNTEAFF.

Remarks on this clone: This CDR3 is also generated by other DNA sequences in the sample. The rearrangement links TRBV5-4 to TRBJ1-2; D call uncertain. Trimming took 0 bases from V and 4 from J, leaving 4 bases between them. This CDR3 is 12 amino acids long. Germline CDR1 and CDR2: SGHNT and YYREEE (reference sequence). The CDR3 sequence is CASSLDSYGYTF. Here the CDR3 DNA reads TGTGCCAGCAGCTTGGACAGCTATGGCTACACCTTC.

The gene calls are TRBV21-1 and TRBJ1-2. TRBV21-1 is a recognized pseudogene. The CDR3 is 15 residues long. The CDR3 bases are TGTGCCAGCCTACCCCAGGGACTGGTGAACTATGGCTACACCTTC. It yields the protein CASLPQGLVNYGYTF.

CDR3 amino acids: CASSFDRDEQYF. CDR3 DNA sequence: TGTGCCAGCAGCTTCGACAGGGACGAGCAGTACTTC. The chain employs TRBV5-5 and TRBJ2-7, with 7 bases fitting TRBD1. Unmatched junction bases numbered 1, after V lost 2 bases and J lost 5 bases. This CDR3 is built from 12 residues. The germline V gene has CDR1 SGHKS and CDR2 YYEKEE (reference sequence).

The rearrangement links TRBV2 to TRBJ2-4; tentatively, D is TRBD2 (5 bases). The V gene's germline CDR1 is SNHLY and CDR2 FYNNEI. The V end was cut by 7 bases, the J end by 0 bases, with 22 bases between. The CDR3 consists of 18 residues. CDR3 loop: CASTLRGRLVLAKNIQYF. CDR3 DNA sequence: TGTGCCAGCACTTTGAGAGGGCGATTAGTACTAGCCAAAAACATTCAGTACTTC.

The chain links TRBV20-1 to TRBJ2-7, with TRBD1 as a possible D gene (6 bases). Germline assignment: CDR1 DFQATT and CDR2 SNEGSKA (reference sequence). The CDR3 loop spans 14 amino acids. V was clipped by 3 bases and J by 2 bases, with 14 bases between them. Here the CDR3 DNA reads TGCAGTGCTAGTGGTGGGACATCTACCTACGAGCAGTACTTC. It translates to CSASGGTSTYEQYF.

V gene TRBV19 combines with J gene TRBJ2-7, with 15 bases aligning to TRBD2. CDR3 length equals 16 residues. Losses at the gene ends were 6 bases for V and 2 bases for J; bases not matched to a gene: 5. Germline V CDR1 and CDR2: LNHDA, SQIVND (reference sequence). The CDR3 bases are TGTGCCAGTAGCGGGACTAGCGGGGGGCATCCCTACGAGCAGTACTTC. Translating gives CASSGTSGGHPYEQYF.